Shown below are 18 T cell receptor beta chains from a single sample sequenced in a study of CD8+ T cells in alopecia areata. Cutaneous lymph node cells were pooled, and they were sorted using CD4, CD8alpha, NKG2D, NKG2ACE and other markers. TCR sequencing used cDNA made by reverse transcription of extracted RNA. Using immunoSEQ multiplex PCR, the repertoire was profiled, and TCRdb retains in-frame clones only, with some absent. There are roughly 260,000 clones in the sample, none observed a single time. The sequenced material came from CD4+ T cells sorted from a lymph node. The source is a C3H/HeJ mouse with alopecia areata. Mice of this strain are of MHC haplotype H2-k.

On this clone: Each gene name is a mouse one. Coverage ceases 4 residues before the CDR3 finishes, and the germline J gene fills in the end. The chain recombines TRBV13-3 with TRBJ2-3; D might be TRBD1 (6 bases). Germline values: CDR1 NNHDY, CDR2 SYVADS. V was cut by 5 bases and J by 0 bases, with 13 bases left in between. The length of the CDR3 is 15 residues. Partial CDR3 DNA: TGTGCCAGCAGCAAACAGGGAACTAGTGCAGAA. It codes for CASSKQGTSAE. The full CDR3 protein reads CASSKQGTSAETLYF.

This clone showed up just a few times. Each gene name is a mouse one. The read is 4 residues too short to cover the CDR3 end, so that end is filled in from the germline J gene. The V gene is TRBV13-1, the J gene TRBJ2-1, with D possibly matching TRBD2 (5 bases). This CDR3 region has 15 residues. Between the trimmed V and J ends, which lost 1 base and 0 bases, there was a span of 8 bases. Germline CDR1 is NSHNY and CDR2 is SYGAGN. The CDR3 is CASSDLGNNYAEQFF. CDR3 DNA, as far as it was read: TGTGCCAGCAGTGATTTGGGGAATAACTATGCT.

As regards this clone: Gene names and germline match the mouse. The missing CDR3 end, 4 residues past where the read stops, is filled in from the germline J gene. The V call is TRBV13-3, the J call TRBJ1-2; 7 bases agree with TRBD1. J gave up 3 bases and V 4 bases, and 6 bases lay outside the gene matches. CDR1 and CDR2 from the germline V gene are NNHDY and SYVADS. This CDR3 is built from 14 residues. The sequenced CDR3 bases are TGTGCCAGCAGTTTTGACAGGGAGGACTCC. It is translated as CASSFDREDS. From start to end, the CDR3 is CASSFDREDSDYTF.

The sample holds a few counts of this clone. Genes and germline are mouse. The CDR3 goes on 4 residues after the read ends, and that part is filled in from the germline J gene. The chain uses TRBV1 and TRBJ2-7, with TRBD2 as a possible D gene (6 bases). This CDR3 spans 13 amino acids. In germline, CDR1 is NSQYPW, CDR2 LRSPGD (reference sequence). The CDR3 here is CTCSARDFYEQYF. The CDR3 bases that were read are TGCACCTGCAGTGCGCGGGACTTTTAT.

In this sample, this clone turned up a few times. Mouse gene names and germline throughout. Incomplete CDR3 DNA: TGTGCCAGCAGAGACTGGGGGGCAAAC. It specifies CASRDWGAN. The complete CDR3 sequence is CASRDWGANTLYF. The chain recombines TRBV19 with TRBJ2-4; 10 bases map to TRBD2. Read sequence stops 4 residues before the CDR3 end, and the germline J gene provides the missing end. The CDR3 runs to 13 residues. The germline V gene encodes CDR1 FNHDT and CDR2 SITEND (reference sequence).

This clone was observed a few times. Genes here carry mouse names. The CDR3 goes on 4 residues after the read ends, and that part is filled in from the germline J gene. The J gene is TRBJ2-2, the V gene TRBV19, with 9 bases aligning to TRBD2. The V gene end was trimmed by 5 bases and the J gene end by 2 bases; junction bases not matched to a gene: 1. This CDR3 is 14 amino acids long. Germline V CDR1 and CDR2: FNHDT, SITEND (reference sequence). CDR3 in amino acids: CASRGLGNTGQLYF. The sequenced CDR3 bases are TGTGCCAGCAGAGGACTGGGGAACACCGGG.

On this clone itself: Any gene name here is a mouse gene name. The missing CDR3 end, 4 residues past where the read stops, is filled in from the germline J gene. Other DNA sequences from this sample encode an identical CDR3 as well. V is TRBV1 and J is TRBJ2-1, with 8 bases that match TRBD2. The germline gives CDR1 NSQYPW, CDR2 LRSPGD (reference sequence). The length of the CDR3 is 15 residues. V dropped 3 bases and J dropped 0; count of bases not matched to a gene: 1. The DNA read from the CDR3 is TGCACCTGCAGTGCTGGGGGGGATAACTATGCT. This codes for CTCSAGGDNYA. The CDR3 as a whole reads CTCSAGGDNYAEQFF.

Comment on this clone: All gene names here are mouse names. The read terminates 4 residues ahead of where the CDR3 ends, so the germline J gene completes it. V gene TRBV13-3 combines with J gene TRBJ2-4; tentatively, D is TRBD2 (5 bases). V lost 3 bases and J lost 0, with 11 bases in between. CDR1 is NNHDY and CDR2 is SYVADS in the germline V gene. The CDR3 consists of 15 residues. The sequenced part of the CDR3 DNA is TGTGCCAGCAGTGTGTTTCTGGGTAGTCAAAAC. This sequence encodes CASSVFLGSQN. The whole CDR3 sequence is CASSVFLGSQNTLYF.

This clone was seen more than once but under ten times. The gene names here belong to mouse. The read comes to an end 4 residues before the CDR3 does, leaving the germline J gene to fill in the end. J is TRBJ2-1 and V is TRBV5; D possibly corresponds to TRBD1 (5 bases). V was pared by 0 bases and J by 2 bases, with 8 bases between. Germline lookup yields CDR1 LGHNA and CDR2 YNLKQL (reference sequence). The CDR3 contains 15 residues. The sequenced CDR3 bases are TGTGCCAGCAGCCAAGATCCCAGGGACTATGCT. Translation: CASSQDPRDYA. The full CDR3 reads CASSQDPRDYAEQFF.

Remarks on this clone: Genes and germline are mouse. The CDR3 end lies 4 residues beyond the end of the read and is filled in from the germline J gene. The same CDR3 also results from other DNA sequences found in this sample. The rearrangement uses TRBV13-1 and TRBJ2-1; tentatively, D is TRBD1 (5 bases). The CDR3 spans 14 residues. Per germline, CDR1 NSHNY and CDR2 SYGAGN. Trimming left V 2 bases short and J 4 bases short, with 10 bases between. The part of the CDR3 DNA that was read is TGTGCCAGCAGTGAAGACAGAGGGTATGCT. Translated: CASSEDRGYA. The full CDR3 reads CASSEDRGYAEQFF.

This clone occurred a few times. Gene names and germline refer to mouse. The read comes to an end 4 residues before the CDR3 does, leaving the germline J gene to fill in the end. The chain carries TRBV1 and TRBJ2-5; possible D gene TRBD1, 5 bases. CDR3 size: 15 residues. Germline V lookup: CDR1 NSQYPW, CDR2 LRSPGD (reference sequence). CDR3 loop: CTCSADRQRGDTQYF. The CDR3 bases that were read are TGCACCTGCAGTGCAGATCGACAGAGGGGAGAC.

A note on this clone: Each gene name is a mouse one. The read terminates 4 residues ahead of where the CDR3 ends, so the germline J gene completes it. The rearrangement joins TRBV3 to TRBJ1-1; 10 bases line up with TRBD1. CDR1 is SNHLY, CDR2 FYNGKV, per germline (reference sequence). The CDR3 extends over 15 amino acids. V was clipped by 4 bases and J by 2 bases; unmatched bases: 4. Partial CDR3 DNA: TGTGCCAGCAGCTCCCCGACAGGGGGCAACACA. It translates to CASSSPTGGNT. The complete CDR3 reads CASSSPTGGNTEVFF.

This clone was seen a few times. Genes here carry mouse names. CDR3 amino acids: CASSSDRGQDTQYF. The CDR3 DNA, read in part, is TGTGCCAGCAGCTCGGACAGGGGGCAAGAC. This chain joins TRBV5 and TRBJ2-5; 10 nucleotides agree with TRBD1. The read ends 4 residues early relative to the CDR3; the germline J gene fills the gap. Germline V CDR1 and CDR2: LGHNA, YNLKQL (reference sequence). The CDR3 runs 14 residues. Germline trimming cut 5 bases from V and 3 bases from J; bases unmatched to any gene: 2.

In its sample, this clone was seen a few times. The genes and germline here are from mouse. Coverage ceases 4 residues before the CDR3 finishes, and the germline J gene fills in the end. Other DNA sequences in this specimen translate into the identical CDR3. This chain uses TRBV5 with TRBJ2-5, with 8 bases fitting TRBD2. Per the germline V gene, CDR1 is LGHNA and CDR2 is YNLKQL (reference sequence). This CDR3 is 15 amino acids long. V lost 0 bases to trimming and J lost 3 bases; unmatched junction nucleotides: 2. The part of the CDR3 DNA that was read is TGTGCCAGCAGCCAAGACCCTGGGGGGCAAGAC. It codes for CASSQDPGGQD. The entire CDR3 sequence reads CASSQDPGGQDTQYF.

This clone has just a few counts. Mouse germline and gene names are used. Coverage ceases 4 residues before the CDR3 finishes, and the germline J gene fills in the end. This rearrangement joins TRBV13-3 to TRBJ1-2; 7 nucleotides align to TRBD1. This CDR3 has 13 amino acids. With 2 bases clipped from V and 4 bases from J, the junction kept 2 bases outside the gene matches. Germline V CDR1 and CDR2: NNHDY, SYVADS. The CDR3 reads CASSETGRSDYTF. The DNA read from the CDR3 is TGTGCCAGCAGTGAGACAGGGCGCTCC.

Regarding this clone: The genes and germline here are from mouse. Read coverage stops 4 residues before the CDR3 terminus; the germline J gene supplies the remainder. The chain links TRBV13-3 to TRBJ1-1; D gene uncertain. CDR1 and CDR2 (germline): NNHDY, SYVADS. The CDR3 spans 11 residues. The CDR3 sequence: CASSDTREVFF. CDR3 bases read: TGTGCCAGCAGTGATACCAGA.

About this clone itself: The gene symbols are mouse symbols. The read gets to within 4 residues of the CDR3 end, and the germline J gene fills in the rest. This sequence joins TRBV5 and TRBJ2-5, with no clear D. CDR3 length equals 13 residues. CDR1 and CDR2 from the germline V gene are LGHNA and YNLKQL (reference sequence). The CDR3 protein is CASSQDSWDTQYF. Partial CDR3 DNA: TGTGCCAGCAGCCAAGATTCGTGGGAC.

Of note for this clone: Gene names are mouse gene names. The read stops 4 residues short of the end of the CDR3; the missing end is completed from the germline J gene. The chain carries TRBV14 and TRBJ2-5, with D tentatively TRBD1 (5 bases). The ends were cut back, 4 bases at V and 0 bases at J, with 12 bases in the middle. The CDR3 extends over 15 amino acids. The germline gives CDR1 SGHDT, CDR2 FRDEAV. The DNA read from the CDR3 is TGTGCCAGCAGTCCCCCAGACAGAAACCAAGAC. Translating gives CASSPPDRNQD. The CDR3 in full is CASSPPDRNQDTQYF.